What follows are 26 T cell receptor beta chains derived from one specimen sequenced in a study of blood T cell repertoires in COVID-19 (TCRdb year 2020). Library preparation employed the immunoSEQ multiplex PCR assay. TCRdb limited this immuneACCESS table to in-frame rearrangements with V and J called. A share of clones is missing; checked studies link under half to unresolved V genes, and the rest is unexplained. This sample is represented by about 210,000 clones; 75% to 90% of them were singletons. Of the sample, less than 1.5% falls within the top ten clones. Sequences were obtained from PBMCs or T cells enriched from blood (not recorded which). The source of these receptors is a young man who had recovered from COVID-19.

This chain uses TRBV18 with TRBJ2-5, with a tentative D call TRBD2 (7 bases). This CDR3 has 15 residues. Trimming cost V 2 bases and J 2 bases, with 12 bases left between them. The V gene's germline CDR1 is KGHSH and CDR2 LQKENI. CDR3 amino acids: CASSPGGGPQETQYF. CDR3 in DNA: TGTGCCAGCTCACCAGGGGGGGGGCCGCAAGAGACCCAGTACTTC.

This clone was detected only a few times. The chain couples TRBV15 to TRBJ2-2; 8 nucleotides line up with TRBD1. V lost 3 bases, J lost 3 bases, and 3 bases stayed unmatched. CDR1 and CDR2 from the germline V gene are LNHNV and YYDKDF (reference sequence). This CDR3 has 15 residues. CDR3 in amino acids: CATSSRQGYTGELFF. The DNA of the CDR3 is TGTGCCACCAGCAGCAGACAGGGGTACACCGGGGAGCTGTTTTTT.

The V call is TRBV4-1, the J call TRBJ2-7; TRBD1 matches 7 bases. This CDR3 is built from 14 residues. V shed 3 bases, J shed 1 base, and the junction held 3 bases outside the gene matches. Looked up from germline, CDR1 is MGHRA and CDR2 is YSYEKL. CDR3 in DNA: TGCGCCAGCAGCCAGACAGGGCTTTCCTACGAGCAGTACTTC. As protein: CASSQTGLSYEQYF.

The rearrangement joins TRBV13 to TRBJ1-2; 7 bases align to TRBD1. The germline V gene encodes CDR1 PRHDT and CDR2 FYEKMQ (reference sequence). The CDR3 is 15 amino acids. Losses at the gene ends were 1 base for V and 4 bases for J; bases not matched to a gene: 6. CDR3 sequence (DNA): TGTGCCAGCAGCTTAGACAGGGGCGATACCTATGGCTACACCTTC. Its protein is CASSLDRGDTYGYTF. Together with reference TRBV13 and TRBJ1-2, the CDR3 gives the full variable domain: AAGVIQSPRHLIKEKRETATLKCYPIPRHDTVYWYQQGPGQDPQFLISFYEKMQSDKGSIPDRFSAQQFSDYHSELNMSSLELGDSALYFCASSLDRGDTYGYTFGSGTRLTVV.

Concerning this clone: The identical CDR3 is also encoded by other nucleotide sequences in the sample. The chain carries TRBV3-1 (or the pseudogene TRBV3-2) and TRBJ2-7; 9 bases agree with TRBD1. Trimming removed 4 bases from V and 2 bases from J; junction bases left unmatched: 3. The CDR3 consists of 14 residues. The V gene's germline CDR1 is LGHDT and CDR2 YNNKEL (reference sequence). This chain's CDR3 is CASSPGQGPYEQYF. CDR3 nucleotide sequence: TGTGCCAGCAGCCCGGGACAGGGACCCTACGAGCAGTACTTC.

This sequence joins TRBV14 and TRBJ2-5, with a possible D match to TRBD2 (5 bases). Germline assignment: CDR1 SGHDN and CDR2 FVKESK. The CDR3 is 17 residues long. V lost 0 bases and J lost 3, with 17 bases in between. CDR3 loop: CASSQDWEQDSKETQYF. In nucleotides, the CDR3 is TGTGCCAGCAGCCAAGATTGGGAGCAGGACTCAAAAGAGACCCAGTACTTC.

The chain couples TRBV4-1 to TRBJ1-4, with TRBD1 as a possible D gene (5 bases). Trimming left V 4 bases short and J 3 bases short, with 9 bases between. The CDR3 runs to 14 residues. Germline loops: CDR1 MGHRA, CDR2 YSYEKL. CDR3 in amino acids: CASSLGGSNEKLFF. DNA of the CDR3: TGCGCCAGCAGCCTCGGGGGATCTAATGAAAAACTGTTTTTT.

The rearrangement joins TRBV4-2 to TRBJ2-3; either TRBD1 or TRBD2 may fit D (9 bases each). Trimming took 4 bases from V and 0 from J, leaving 29 bases between them. CDR1 is LGHNA and CDR2 is YNFKEQ in the germline V gene. The CDR3 consists of 21 residues. In nucleotides, the CDR3 is TGTGCCAGCAGCCGATACAAGGGACAGGGCCTAGCGGGGACTAGCACAGATACGCAGTATTTT. As protein: CASSRYKGQGLAGTSTDTQYF.

The chain joins TRBV7-9 to TRBJ1-2; a weak D match, TRBD1 (5 bases). Looked up from germline, CDR1 is SEHNR and CDR2 is FQNEAQ (reference sequence). This CDR3 region has 15 residues. Trimming took off 1 base at V and 2 bases at J, with 11 bases between the two ends. CDR3 DNA sequence: TGTGCCAGCAGCTTAGGCCAGGGCGGCAACTATGGCTACACCTTC. Protein: CASSLGQGGNYGYTF.

This clone was recorded only once. The chain is built from TRBV11-3 and TRBJ1-1; no reliable D call. The V and J ends lost 4 bases and 4 bases respectively, with 10 bases between them. CDR3 length: 13 amino acids. Germline CDR1 SGHNT, CDR2 YENEEA. CDR3 residues: CASSSGRGTEAFF. The CDR3 DNA is TGTGCCAGCAGCTCGGGGAGAGGCACTGAAGCTTTCTTT.

The chain has TRBV9 and TRBJ2-1; maybe TRBD2 (6 bases). Trimming took off 2 bases at V and 4 bases at J, with 13 bases between the two ends. CDR1 is SGDLS and CDR2 is YYNGEE in the germline V gene. This CDR3 has 15 residues. The CDR3 DNA reads TGTGCCAGCAGCGTCTTAGCGGCCTGGTACAATGAGCAGTTCTTC. It is translated as CASSVLAAWYNEQFF. Variable domain in full (rest from reference TRBV9 and TRBJ2-1): DSGVTQTPKHLITATGQRVTLRCSPRSGDLSVYWYQQSLDQGLQFLIQYYNGEERAKGNILERFSAQQFPDLHSELNLSSLELGDSALYFCASSVLAAWYNEQFFGPGTRLTVL.

V gene TRBV7-9 combines with J gene TRBJ2-4; 9 positions agree with TRBD1. The CDR3 extends over 16 amino acids. V lost 5 bases, J lost 3 bases, and 8 bases stayed unmatched. The germline V gene encodes CDR1 SEHNR and CDR2 FQNEAQ (reference sequence). The CDR3 reads CASSLVQGASKNIQYF. In nucleotides, the CDR3 is TGTGCCAGCAGCCTAGTACAGGGGGCCAGCAAAAACATTCAGTACTTC. The full variable domain, with the rest looked up from reference TRBV7-9 and TRBJ2-4, is DTGVSQNPRHKITKRGQNVTFRCDPISEHNRLYWYRQTLGQGPEFLTYFQNEAQLEKSRLLSDRFSAERPKGSFSTLEIQRTEQGDSAMYLCASSLVQGASKNIQYFGAGTRLSVL.

This clone was seen more than once but under ten times. This chain connects TRBV27 to TRBJ2-6; 11 nucleotides line up with TRBD1. V shed 8 bases, J shed 1 base, and the junction held 10 bases outside the gene matches. The CDR3 is 18 amino acids. The V gene's germline CDR1 is MNHEY and CDR2 SMNVEV (reference sequence). The DNA for the CDR3 is TGTGCCAGCGGATACAGGGGACAGGGGGTATCTGGGGCCAACGTCCTGACTTTC. Encoded protein: CASGYRGQGVSGANVLTF.

The CDR3 loop is CASSFGTSGREGTDTQYF. In DNA, the CDR3 is TGCGCCAGCAGCTTCGGGACTAGCGGGAGGGAGGGCACAGATACGCAGTATTTT. V gene TRBV5-1 combines with J gene TRBJ2-3, with 16 bases fitting TRBD2. In germline, CDR1 is SGHRS, CDR2 YFSETQ. V shed 2 bases and J 1 base; nucleotides not matched to a gene: 4. The CDR3 extends over 18 amino acids.

The chain joins TRBV12-1 to TRBJ1-6; the listed D gene, TRBD1, was not tested against the DNA. TRBV12-1 is noted as a pseudogene. The CDR3 consists of 15 residues. CDR3 nucleotide sequence: TGTGCCAGCAGCTTACAGGGGGCGGATAATTCACCCCTCCACTTT. Translation gives CASSLQGADNSPLHF.

This sequence joins TRBV6-5 and TRBJ2-5; D possibly corresponds to TRBD2 (6 bases). Trimming stripped 6 bases from V and 0 bases from J, with 11 bases between. The CDR3 is 14 residues long. Germline values: CDR1 MNHEY, CDR2 SVGAGI. CDR3 DNA sequence: TGTGCCAGCAGGATAGCGGCGAACCAAGAGACCCAGTACTTC. The encoded protein is CASRIAANQETQYF.

The chain couples TRBV21-1 to TRBJ2-1; the D segment call TRBD1 is taken from the table without a DNA check. TRBV21-1 is a recognized pseudogene. The CDR3 consists of 14 residues. The CDR3 sequence: CASRGSTGSSEQFF. The CDR3 DNA sequence: TGTGCCAGCAGGGGGAGTACAGGGTCCAGTGAGCAGTTCTTC.

The V gene is TRBV7-2, the J gene TRBJ2-5, with TRBD2 matching over 8 bases. J was trimmed by 3 bases and V by 5 bases; bases with no gene match: 5. This CDR3 region has 14 residues. Germline values: CDR1 SGHTA, CDR2 FQGNSA. This CDR3 reads CASSRSGMEETQYF. CDR3 nucleotide sequence: TGTGCCAGCAGCCGTAGCGGGATGGAAGAGACCCAGTACTTC. The full variable domain, its missing parts supplied by reference TRBV7-2 and TRBJ2-5, is GAGVSQSPSNKVTEKGKDVELRCDPISGHTALYWYRQSLGQGLEFLIYFQGNSAPDKSGLPSDRFSAERTGGSVSTLTIQRTQQEDSAVYLCASSRSGMEETQYFGPGTRLLVL.

The rearrangement links TRBV5-5 to TRBJ2-3; 11 bases are shared with TRBD2. V lost 5 bases and J lost 6; bases outside the gene matches: 8. Germline lookup yields CDR1 SGHKS and CDR2 YYEKEE (reference sequence). The CDR3 consists of 15 residues. The CDR3 DNA is TGTGCCAGCAGTCGTACTAGCGGGAGTTCGGATACGCAGTATTTT. It codes for CASSRTSGSSDTQYF.

The count of this clone is one. This chain uses TRBV6-4 with TRBJ2-1; D is ambiguous. Trimming cost V 4 bases and J 8 bases, with 12 bases left between them. This CDR3 spans 13 amino acids. Per the germline V gene, CDR1 is MRHNA and CDR2 is SNTAGT. The CDR3 nucleotides are TGTGCCAGCAGTGTTGGCAATATTGATGAGCAGTTCTTC. Translation: CASSVGNIDEQFF.

The chain employs TRBV7-9 and TRBJ1-1; D perhaps matches TRBD1 (6 bases). V gave up 6 bases and J gave up 1 base, with 18 bases separating them. This CDR3 is built from 16 residues. In germline, CDR1 is SEHNR, CDR2 FQNEAQ (reference sequence). The CDR3 DNA sequence: TGTGCCAGCAGACCCGCTCCAGGACAGACGAACACTGAAGCTTTCTTT. Encoded protein: CASRPAPGQTNTEAFF.

This clone was recorded once. V is TRBV5-5 and J is TRBJ2-3, with 7 bases lining up with TRBD2. Unmatched junction bases numbered 8, after V lost 0 bases and J lost 7 bases. CDR1 and CDR2 from the germline V gene are SGHKS and YYEKEE (reference sequence). The CDR3 consists of 15 residues. The CDR3 here is CASSLVLGTIHTQYF. The CDR3 DNA reads as TGTGCCAGCAGCTTGGTTTTAGGGACTATTCATACGCAGTATTTT.

This chain links TRBV7-9 with TRBJ2-6, with unresolved D. The CDR3 runs 15 residues. Trimming pared 4 bases from V and 1 base from J, leaving 8 bases between. Germline V gene lookup returns CDR1 SEHNR and CDR2 FQNEAQ (reference sequence). The chain's CDR3 is CASSSSLSGANVLTF. The DNA of the CDR3 is TGTGCCAGCAGCTCCAGTTTGTCTGGGGCCAACGTCCTGACTTTC. Variable domain in full (rest from reference TRBV7-9 and TRBJ2-6): DTGVSQNPRHKITKRGQNVTFRCDPISEHNRLYWYRQTLGQGPEFLTYFQNEAQLEKSRLLSDRFSAERPKGSFSTLEIQRTEQGDSAMYLCASSSSLSGANVLTFGAGSRLTVL.

A note on this clone: The identical CDR3 is also encoded by other nucleotide sequences in the sample. The chain links TRBV18 to TRBJ1-4, with D unclear. CDR3 length: 15 amino acids. Trimming pared 0 bases from V and 0 bases from J, leaving 5 bases between. Germline lookup yields CDR1 KGHSH and CDR2 LQKENI. Written as DNA, the CDR3 is TGTGCCAGCTCACCACCGGCCGCAACTAATGAAAAACTGTTTTTT. It specifies CASSPPAATNEKLFF. Variable domain in full (rest from reference TRBV18 and TRBJ1-4): NAGVMQNPRHLVRRRGQEARLRCSPMKGHSHVYWYRQLPEEGLKFMVYLQKENIIDESGMPKERFSAEFPKEGPSILRIQQVVRGDSAAYFCASSPPAATNEKLFFGSGTQLSVL.

Comment on this clone: In the same sample, other DNA sequences code for this CDR3. V and J are TRBV10-3 and TRBJ1-2; TRBD1 might be the D (6 bases). The CDR3 is made up of 14 amino acids. Trimming took 6 bases from V and 2 from J, leaving 13 bases between them. The germline V gene has CDR1 ENHRY and CDR2 SYGVKD. This CDR3 reads CAISGGQSNYGYTF. The DNA of the CDR3 is TGTGCCATCAGCGGAGGACAGTCAAACTATGGCTACACCTTC.

This chain uses TRBV12-3 or TRBV12-4 with TRBJ1-6; no clear D. This CDR3 spans 12 amino acids. The germline V and J ends were trimmed by 8 bases and 8 bases, with 10 bases remaining between them. This CDR3 reads CASRTGYSPLHF. The CDR3 coding sequence is TGTGCCAGCCGTACCGGTTATTCACCCCTCCACTTT.